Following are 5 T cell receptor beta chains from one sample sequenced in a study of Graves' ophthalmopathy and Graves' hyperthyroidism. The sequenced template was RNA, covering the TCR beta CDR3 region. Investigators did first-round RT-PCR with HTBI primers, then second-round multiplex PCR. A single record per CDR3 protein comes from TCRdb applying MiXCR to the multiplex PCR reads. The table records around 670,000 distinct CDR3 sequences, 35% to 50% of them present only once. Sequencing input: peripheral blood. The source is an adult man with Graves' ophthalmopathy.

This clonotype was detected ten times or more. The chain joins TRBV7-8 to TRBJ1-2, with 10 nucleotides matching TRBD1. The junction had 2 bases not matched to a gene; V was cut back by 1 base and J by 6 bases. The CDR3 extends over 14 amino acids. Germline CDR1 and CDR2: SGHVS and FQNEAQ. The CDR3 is CASSLGGQGNGYTF. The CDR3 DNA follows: TGTGCCAGCAGCTTAGGGGGACAGGGGAATGGCTACACCTTC.

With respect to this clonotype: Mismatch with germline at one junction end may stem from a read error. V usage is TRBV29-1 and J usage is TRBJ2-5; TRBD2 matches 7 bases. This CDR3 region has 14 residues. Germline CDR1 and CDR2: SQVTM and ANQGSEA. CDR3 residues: CAWSGSGGQETQYF. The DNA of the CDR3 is TGTGCCTGGAGTGGATCGGGGGGCCAAGAGACCCAGTACTTC.

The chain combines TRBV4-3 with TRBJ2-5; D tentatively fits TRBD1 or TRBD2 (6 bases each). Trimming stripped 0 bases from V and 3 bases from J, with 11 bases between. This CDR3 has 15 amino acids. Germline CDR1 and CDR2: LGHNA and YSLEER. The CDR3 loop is CASSQENREEETQYF. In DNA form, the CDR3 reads TGCGCCAGCAGCCAAGAGAACAGGGAGGAAGAGACCCAGTACTTC.

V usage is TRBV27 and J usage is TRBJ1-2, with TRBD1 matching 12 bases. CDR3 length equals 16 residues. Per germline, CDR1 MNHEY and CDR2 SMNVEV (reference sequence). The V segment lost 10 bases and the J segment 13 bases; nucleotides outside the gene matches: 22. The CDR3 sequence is CAIDLYGTGGEGAGTF. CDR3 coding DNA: TGTGCCATCGACCTTTACGGGACAGGGGGCGAAGGGGCTGGCACCTTC.

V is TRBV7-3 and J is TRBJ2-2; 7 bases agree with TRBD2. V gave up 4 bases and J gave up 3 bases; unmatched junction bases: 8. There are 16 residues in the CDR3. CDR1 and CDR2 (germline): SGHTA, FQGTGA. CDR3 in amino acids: CASSSFGGDDTGELFF. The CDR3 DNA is TGTGCCAGCAGCTCCTTTGGGGGGGATGACACCGGGGAGCTGTTTTTT.